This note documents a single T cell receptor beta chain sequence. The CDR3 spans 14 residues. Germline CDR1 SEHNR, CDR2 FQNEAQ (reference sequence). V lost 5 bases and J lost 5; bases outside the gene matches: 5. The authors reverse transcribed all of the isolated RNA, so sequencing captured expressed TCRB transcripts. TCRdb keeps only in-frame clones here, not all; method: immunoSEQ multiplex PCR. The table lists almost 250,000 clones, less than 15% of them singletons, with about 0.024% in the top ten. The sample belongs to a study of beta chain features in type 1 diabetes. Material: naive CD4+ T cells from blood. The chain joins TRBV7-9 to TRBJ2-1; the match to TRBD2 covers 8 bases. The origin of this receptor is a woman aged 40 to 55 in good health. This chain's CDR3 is CASSQRGGDNEQFF. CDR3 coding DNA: TGTGCCAGCAGCCAACGGGGGGGGGACAATGAGCAGTTCTTC.